Listed below are T cell receptor beta chains from one sample, sequenced in a study of blood T cell repertoires in COVID-19. TCRdb's copy holds only in-frame clones and misses some; the assay was immunoSEQ multiplex PCR. The repertoire has 240,000 or so clones, around 85% of them found once; the top ten carry roughly 3.5%. Sequencing was carried out using PBMCs or T cells enriched from blood (not recorded which). These receptors came from a woman in her thirties or forties with acute COVID-19. The CDR3 runs from the conserved cysteine through the conserved F or W. Clone sizes are given selectively: once, few, many, or a class where the clone is expanded.

. TRBV27 CASRLKGIGGTSYNEQFF
. TRBV10-3 CAISEVASGNIQYF
. TRBV9 CASSPSPSGSYNEQFF
. TRBV24-1 CATSVSGSYGYTF
. TRBV27 CASTVAGGSYNEQFF
few TRBV5-1 CASSLTQTGTGELFF
. TRBV7-8 CASSSTSGRAGTDTQYF
. TRBV6-4 CASSDIGQGLSNQPQHF
once TRBV7-8 CASSPDSRRNGYTF
. TRBV15 CATSSKNRVTEAFF
. TRBV6-5 CAGGKGRAFF
. TRBV6-5 CASSLVRDNPHGYTF
. TRBV12-3/TRBV12-4 CASCLGRGSGYTF
. TRBV4-2 CASSQAGQLNYGYTF
once TRBV14 CASSHLPDSYEQYF
once TRBV12-3/TRBV12-4 CASSPAGAKGYTF
. TRBV12-3/TRBV12-4 CASSQRETQYF
once TRBV7-9 CASSLAGSETGELFF
few TRBV5-1 CASSLRLASSYEQYF
. TRBV19 CASRLGATDTQYF
. TRBV13 CASSPKRTGGAGEKLFF
few TRBV6-1 CASSDLGQGTFYEQYF
. TRBV19 CASSRDKNSPLHF
. TRBV10-3 CAISDSSGANVLTF
. TRBV6-1 CASSEVSRDYGYTF
once TRBV10-1 CASRGHMTGINSYEQYF
. TRBV4-2 CASSQDRARETQYF
. TRBV27 CASSLSKGGGEAFF
. TRBV30 CAWGARTADSPLHF
few TRBV7-9 CASSSGQGYNEQFF
. TRBV9 CASSAAGAVGNSPLHF
once TRBV7-9 CASSFGLAGNEQFF
. TRBV11-3 CASSFRGDEQFF
. TRBV14 CASSQETGAPSYEQYF
. TRBV30 CAWSSQGNTEAFF
. TRBV6-5 CASSSRQGGGANVLTF
. TRBV29-1 CSVRTGVETQYF
. TRBV12-3/TRBV12-4 CASSYRGGKYF
. TRBV18 CASSRDRDYEQYF
. TRBV19 CASSISGLNQETQYF
. TRBV13 CASSLWQKIEAFF
once TRBV4-1 CASSQVPGLAGDNEQFF
. TRBV12-5 CASGPEQGVGNTIYF
. TRBV5-1 CASSPGASIPGGDTQYF
. TRBV29-1 CSVTSIQGRGTQSMNTEAFF
. TRBV2 CASSEFPLAKNIQYF
. TRBV6-1 CASSEMTEGNQPQHF
. TRBV30 CAWSVYSGRGEQYF
. TRBV5-1 CASSLGTGGNEKLFF
. TRBV6-5 CASSYGQGGQPQHF
. TRBV5-1 CASSLILGRVYIQYF
. TRBV5-5 CASRKGLGTGSYEQYF
. TRBV7-3 CASSSRPLGAEQFF
. TRBV9 CASSATRTSLETQYF
. TRBV18 CASPPETQYF
once TRBV11-2 CASSKSAPRADTQYF